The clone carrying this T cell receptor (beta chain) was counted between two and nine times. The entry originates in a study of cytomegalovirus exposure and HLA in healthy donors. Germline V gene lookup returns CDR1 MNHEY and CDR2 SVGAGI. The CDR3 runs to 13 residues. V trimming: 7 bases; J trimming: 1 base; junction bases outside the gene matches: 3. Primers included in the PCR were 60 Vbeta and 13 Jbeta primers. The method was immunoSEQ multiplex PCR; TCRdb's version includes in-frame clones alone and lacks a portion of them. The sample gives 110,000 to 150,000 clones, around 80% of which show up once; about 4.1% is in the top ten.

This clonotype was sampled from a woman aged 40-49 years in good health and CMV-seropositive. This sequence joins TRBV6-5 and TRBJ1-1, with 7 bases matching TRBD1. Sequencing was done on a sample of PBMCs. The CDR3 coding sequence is TGTGCCAGCAATCAGGGGGAGAACACTGAAGCTTTCTTT. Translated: CASNQGENTEAFF.